This passage covers 14 T cell receptor beta chains from one sample sequenced in a study of Graves' ophthalmopathy and Graves' hyperthyroidism (dated by TCRdb to 2016 to 2018). Sequencing relied on an Illumina HiSeq 2000. For repertoire sequencing, TCR beta CDR3 regions were amplified from RNA transcripts. The first round of RT-PCR was done with HTBI primers and the Qiagen OneStep RT-PCR kit, and was followed by a second round of multiplex PCR, then size selection and purification. Clones were called with MiXCR by TCRdb after fastp trimmed the public reads at Q25, and only in-frame beta chains were retained. Rows with a matching CDR3 protein are joined into one entry that keeps the most common DNA and genes. In this sample the table shows approximately 330,000 distinct CDR3 sequences, 15% to 20% of which occur a single time. The ten largest clones capture about 12% of the sample. Sequencing was carried out using peripheral blood. These receptors all stem from an adult man with Graves' ophthalmopathy.

This clonotype has a count of ten or more. This chain joins TRBV18 and TRBJ1-1; TRBD1 matches 7 bases. Germline V CDR1 and CDR2: KGHSH, LQKENI. The CDR3 runs to 15 residues. Trimming took 3 bases from V and 4 from J; bases not matched to a gene: 8. CDR3 DNA sequence: TGTGCCAGCTCACCCCCGACAGGGCGAGGCACTGAAGCTTTCTTT. Its protein is CASSPPTGRGTEAFF.

This clonotype was detected ten times or more. The V call is TRBV5-1, the J call TRBJ2-3; D unclear. The CDR3 totals 13 residues. Germline V CDR1 and CDR2: SGHRS, YFSETQ. The ends were cut back, 0 bases at V and 2 bases at J, with 4 bases in the middle. The CDR3 sequence is CASSLVPTDTQYF. The CDR3 DNA is TGCGCCAGCAGCTTGGTTCCCACAGATACGCAGTATTTT.

In its sample, this clonotype was seen many times. The chain joins TRBV27 to TRBJ2-7; D tentatively fits TRBD1 or TRBD2 (6 bases each). The V end lost 6 bases, the J end lost 5 bases, and 20 bases lay between the germline ends. From germline, CDR1 is MNHEY and CDR2 SMNVEV (reference sequence). This CDR3 is built from 15 residues. CDR3 residues: CASSVGGLGINEQYF. In DNA, the CDR3 is TGTGCCAGCAGCGTAGGGGGGTTAGGGATCAACGAGCAGTACTTC.

This clonotype was counted at least ten times. This chain joins TRBV13 and TRBJ1-2, with D perhaps matching TRBD1 (5 bases). Germline values: CDR1 PRHDT, CDR2 FYEKMQ (reference sequence). Deletions cut 4 bases from V and 5 bases from J, with 20 bases between. CDR3 length: 16 residues. In DNA form, the CDR3 reads TGTGCCAGCAGCTCCACCTCCTTAGGGACGGATTATGGCTACACCTTC. Protein: CASSSTSLGTDYGYTF.

The rearrangement joins TRBV6-1 to TRBJ1-1; 8 bases line up with TRBD1. V was pared by 2 bases and J by 9 bases, with 2 bases of the junction left unmatched. Germline CDR1 and CDR2: MNHNS and SASEGT. The length of the CDR3 is 12 residues. The CDR3 region is CASSEWTGQAFF. In DNA form, the CDR3 reads TGTGCCAGCAGTGAATGGACAGGGCAAGCTTTCTTT.

The V gene is TRBV28, the J gene TRBJ1-1; 8 nucleotides match TRBD1. The junction had 11 bases not matched to a gene; V was cut back by 7 bases and J by 4 bases. Germline V CDR1 and CDR2: MDHEN, SYDVKM. This CDR3 region has 15 residues. CDR3 DNA: TGTGCCAGCACCCAACCCGAGACAGGGGTCACTGAAGCTTTCTTT. Residues: CASTQPETGVTEAFF.

The sample holds one count of this clonotype. V is TRBV11-2 and J is TRBJ2-2, with 8 bases that match TRBD1. CDR1 and CDR2 (germline): SGHAT, FQNNGV. J lost 5 bases, V lost 3 bases, and 8 bases had no gene match. The CDR3 covers 16 residues. In DNA form, the CDR3 reads TGTGCCAGCAGCTTCCAGGGCAGGGGGCTAACCGGGGAGCTGTTTTTT. Translated, it gives CASSFQGRGLTGELFF. The variable domain in full, completed from reference TRBV11-2 and TRBJ2-2, reads EAGVAQSPRYKIIEKRQSVAFWCNPISGHATLYWYQQILGQGPKLLIQFQNNGVVDDSQLPKDRFSAERLKGVDSTLKIQPAKLEDSAVYLCASSFQGRGLTGELFFGEGSRLTVL.

This clonotype was seen more than once but under ten times. The V gene is TRBV19, the J gene TRBJ2-2; D might be TRBD1 (5 bases). CDR1 is LNHDA, CDR2 SQIVND, per germline (reference sequence). The CDR3 has 14 residues. Trimming stripped 9 bases from V and 4 bases from J, with 15 bases between. CDR3 bases: TGTGCCAGCGACCAGGGCTTCTCCACCGGGGAGCTGTTTTTT. Translating gives CASDQGFSTGELFF.

This clonotype was counted at least ten times. The rearrangement links TRBV6-4 to TRBJ2-7; 11 bases align to TRBD2. Germline V lookup: CDR1 MRHNA, CDR2 SNTAGT. This CDR3 comprises 17 residues. The V segment lost 5 bases and the J segment 1 base; nucleotides outside the gene matches: 10. Here the CDR3 reads CASSRTSGGDRSYEQYF. Written as DNA, the CDR3 is TGTGCCAGCAGTCGTACTAGCGGGGGAGACAGGTCCTACGAGCAGTACTTC.

The chain has TRBV5-1 and TRBJ1-1; D gene uncertain. V was cut by 0 bases and J by 6 bases, with 12 bases left in between. CDR3 size: 14 residues. Germline values: CDR1 SGHRS, CDR2 YFSETQ. In nucleotides, the CDR3 is TGCGCCAGCAGCTTGGCCGAAAGGTTGGCTGAAGCTTTCTTT. Translating gives CASSLAERLAEAFF.

This clonotype was observed many times. The chain joins TRBV7-9 to TRBJ1-1, with D possibly matching TRBD1 (5 bases). V was trimmed by 5 bases and J by 1 base, leaving 8 bases between them. The CDR3 has 13 amino acids. The V gene's germline CDR1 is SEHNR and CDR2 FQNEAQ (reference sequence). CDR3 nucleotide sequence: TGTGCCAGCAGCAGACAGACGAACACTGAAGCTTTCTTT. It translates to CASSRQTNTEAFF.

Many counts were recorded for this clonotype. The V and J genes are TRBV15 and TRBJ1-5; no definite D call. Trimming cost V 3 bases and J 2 bases, with 23 bases left between them. The CDR3 loop spans 19 amino acids. Germline values: CDR1 LNHNV, CDR2 YYDKDF (reference sequence). DNA for the CDR3: TGTGCCACCAGCAGTACGAATTTATTGGGCGTAGTGGGCAATCAGCCCCAGCATTTT. Protein sequence: CATSSTNLLGVVGNQPQHF.

The CDR3 is CASSLDSRNQPQHF. CDR3 sequence (DNA): TGTGCCAGCAGCTTAGACAGCAGAAATCAGCCCCAGCATTTT. The rearrangement links TRBV7-2 to TRBJ1-5; D remains unclear. The germline gives CDR1 SGHTA, CDR2 FQGNSA. Trimming removed 1 base from V and 4 bases from J, with 8 bases in between. There are 14 residues in the CDR3.

This clonotype was seen ten or more times. The chain uses TRBV6-1 and TRBJ2-5, with 7 bases matching TRBD1. The CDR3 sequence is 14 residues long. Looked up from germline, CDR1 is MNHNS and CDR2 is SASEGT. After removal of 5 bases from V and 5 bases from J, the junction contained 8 bases not matched to a gene. The CDR3, as DNA: TGTGCCAGCAGTAAAGTAAGGGGGCTGGAGACCCAGTACTTC. It codes for CASSKVRGLETQYF.